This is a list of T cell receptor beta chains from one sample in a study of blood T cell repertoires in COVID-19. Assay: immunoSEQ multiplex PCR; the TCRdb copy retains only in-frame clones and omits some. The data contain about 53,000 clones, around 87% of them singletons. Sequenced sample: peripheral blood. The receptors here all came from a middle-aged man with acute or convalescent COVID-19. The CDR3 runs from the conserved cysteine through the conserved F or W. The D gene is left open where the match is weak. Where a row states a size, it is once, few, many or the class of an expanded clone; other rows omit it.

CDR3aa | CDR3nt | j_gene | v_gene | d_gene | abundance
CSAAQGTEAFF | TGCAGTGCAGCCCAGGGGACTGAAGCTTTCTTT | TRBJ1-1 | TRBV20-1 | - | -
CASSADRVGDTGELFF | TGTGCCAGCAGTGCAGACAGGGTAGGGGACACCGGGGAGCTGTTTTTT | TRBJ2-2 | TRBV6-2/TRBV6-3 | TRBD1 | -
CASSLAIGRDTQYF | TGCGCCAGCAGCCTTGCAATTGGGAGGGATACGCAGTATTTT | TRBJ2-3 | TRBV4-1 | - | once
CASSLRDLETTEAFF | TGTGCCAGCAGCTTGCGCGATCTTGAAACGACTGAAGCTTTCTTT | TRBJ1-1 | TRBV11-2 | - | -
CASSTGINYGYTF | TGTGCCAGCAGTACAGGGATCAACTATGGCTACACCTTC | TRBJ1-2 | TRBV7-8 | - | -
CASSKRLAGANADTQYF | TGTGCCAGCAGCAAGAGACTAGCGGGGGCCAATGCGGATACGCAGTATTTT | TRBJ2-3 | TRBV7-6 | TRBD2 | -
CASSQVMIGSGNTIYF | TGTGCCAGCAGCCAAGTTATGATCGGCTCTGGAAACACCATATATTTT | TRBJ1-3 | TRBV3-1/TRBV3-2 | - | -
CASSLGQGTEQFF | TGCGCCAGCAGCTTGGGGCAGGGGACTGAGCAGTTCTTC | TRBJ2-1 | TRBV5-1 | - | few
CASSQETGGPQHF | TGTGCCAGCAGCCAGGAAACAGGGGGCCCCCAGCATTTT | TRBJ1-5 | TRBV3-1/TRBV3-2 | TRBD1 | -
CASRREVGNEQYF | TGTGCCAGCAGGCGGGAGGTGGGGAACGAGCAGTACTTC | TRBJ2-7 | TRBV27 | TRBD2 | -
CSATGDYGYTF | TGCAGTGCCACAGGTGACTATGGCTACACCTTC | TRBJ1-2 | TRBV20-1 | - | -
CASSLTGAGTDTQYF | TGTGCCAGCAGCTTAACTGGGGCGGGGACAGATACGCAGTATTTT | TRBJ2-3 | TRBV7-3 | - | -
CASSPLKTVTISGANVLTF | TGTGCCAGCAGCCCACTTAAGACAGTTACCATCTCTGGGGCCAACGTCCTGACTTTC | TRBJ2-6 | TRBV11-2 | - | once
CASRATWGQGADNEQFF | TGTGCCAGCAGAGCCACTTGGGGACAGGGGGCTGACAATGAGCAGTTCTTC | TRBJ2-1 | TRBV2 | TRBD1 | -
CASSPQSQETQYF | TGCGCCAGCAGCCCCCAATCACAAGAGACCCAGTACTTC | TRBJ2-5 | TRBV5-1 | - | -
CASSPPAGRNYGYTF | TGTGCCAGCTCACCACCGGCGGGTAGAAACTATGGCTACACCTTC | TRBJ1-2 | TRBV18 | - | -
CASRPNTGVGYEQYF | TGTGCCAGCAGGCCTAATACAGGGGTGGGCTACGAGCAGTACTTC | TRBJ2-7 | TRBV28 | TRBD1 | -
CATSRLAGGTYEQYF | TGTGCCACCAGCAGGCTAGCGGGAGGGACCTACGAGCAGTACTTC | TRBJ2-7 | TRBV15 | TRBD2 | -
CASSLFPRGSYEQYF | TGTGCCAGCAGCTTATTCCCCAGGGGCTCCTACGAGCAGTACTTC | TRBJ2-7 | TRBV11-1 | - | few
CASSPTGSGNQPQHF | TGTGCCAGCAGCCCGACAGGGTCGGGCAATCAGCCCCAGCATTTT | TRBJ1-5 | TRBV11-2 | TRBD1 | -
CAWSLSAQGTEAFF | TGTGCCTGGAGCCTATCGGCCCAGGGCACTGAAGCTTTCTTT | TRBJ1-1 | TRBV30 | - | few
CASSPNMNLGGDTGELFF | TGTGCCAGCAGCCCAAATATGAACCTTGGGGGGGACACCGGGGAGCTGTTTTTT | TRBJ2-2 | TRBV7-6 | TRBD2 | -
CASSLLTGTEQFF | TGTGCCAGCAGCTTGCTGACAGGAACGGAGCAGTTCTTC | TRBJ2-1 | TRBV5-5 | - | -
CASSLEEGGYTF | TGTGCCAGCAGCTTAGAAGAGGGTGGCTACACCTTC | TRBJ1-2 | TRBV7-9 | - | -
CASSLDRSSGANVLTF | TGTGCCAGCAGTCTGGACAGAAGCTCTGGGGCCAACGTCCTGACTTTC | TRBJ2-6 | TRBV7-6 | - | -
CASSVRQVGSNIQYF | TGTGCCAGCAGCGTCCGACAGGTCGGGTCAAACATTCAGTACTTC | TRBJ2-4 | TRBV21-1 | - | -
CASSLTPGVSYNEQFF | TGTGCCAGCAGCTTAACCCCGGGTGTCTCCTACAATGAGCAGTTCTTC | TRBJ2-1 | TRBV7-3 | - | once
CASSPKLRELAEQFF | TGTGCCAGCTCACCAAAGTTGCGGGAGCTTGCTGAGCAGTTCTTC | TRBJ2-1 | TRBV18 | TRBD2 | -
CATSDLSRAYGYTF | TGTGCCACCAGTGATTTATCCAGGGCCTATGGCTACACCTTC | TRBJ1-2 | TRBV24-1 | - | once
CASSLATTTDGEETQYF | TGCGCCAGCAGCTTGGCGACTACTACAGACGGGGAAGAGACCCAGTACTTC | TRBJ2-5 | TRBV5-1 | - | -
CASSQSRTASSYEQYF | TGCGCCAGCAGTCAATCAAGGACAGCGAGCTCCTACGAGCAGTACTTC | TRBJ2-7 | TRBV23-1 | - | -
CASSLEGDRVTNEQFF | TGTGCCAGCAGCTTAGAGGGGGACAGGGTTACGAATGAGCAGTTCTTC | TRBJ2-1 | TRBV11-3 | TRBD1 | -
CSVDVLGGETQYF | TGCAGCGTTGACGTACTCGGTGGAGAGACCCAGTACTTC | TRBJ2-5 | TRBV29-1 | - | -
CASRSRPGGSGTDTQYF | TGTGCCAGCAGATCCCGGCCGGGCGGGAGTGGCACAGATACGCAGTATTTT | TRBJ2-3 | TRBV2 | TRBD2 | -